The 24 T cell receptor beta chains in this list originate from one sample, sequenced in a study of blood T cell repertoires in COVID-19. Sequencing was performed with immunoSEQ multiplex PCR; in TCRdb, only in-frame clones are kept and a portion is missing. The table has roughly 300,000 clones, approximately 81% seen once. The sample consisted of PBMCs or T cells enriched from blood (not recorded which). These receptors were obtained from a woman aged 45-59 years who had recovered from COVID-19.

The gene calls are TRBV7-2 and TRBJ2-3; D unresolved. Germline CDR1 is SGHTA and CDR2 is FQGNSA. V lost 4 bases and J lost 7, with 15 bases in between. There are 14 residues in the CDR3. The CDR3 DNA reads as TGTGCCAGCAGCTCACCCCGTACCGAGTATACGCAGTATTTT. It specifies CASSSPRTEYTQYF.

Many counts were recorded for this clone. The J gene is TRBJ1-1, the V gene TRBV11-2; TRBD1 is a possible D gene (6 bases). Germline CDR1 SGHAT, CDR2 FQNNGV. The CDR3 contains 14 residues. Trimming left V 4 bases short and J 7 bases short, with 16 bases between. The CDR3 sequence is CASSSGPGQNEAFF. CDR3 in DNA: TGTGCCAGCAGCTCCGGGCCTGGACAGAATGAAGCTTTCTTT.

The gene calls are TRBV9 and TRBJ2-7; weak D call: TRBD2 (6 bases). Germline-derived CDR1 and CDR2 are SGDLS and YYNGEE. The CDR3 totals 15 residues. With 4 bases removed from V and 2 bases from J, the gap between germline ends came to 16 bases. CDR3 region: CASSPSGGGAYEQYF. The CDR3 region has the DNA TGTGCCAGCAGCCCCTCGGGTGGCGGGGCCTACGAGCAGTACTTC. Based on the CDR3 plus reference TRBV9 and TRBJ2-7, the full variable domain is DSGVTQTPKHLITATGQRVTLRCSPRSGDLSVYWYQQSLDQGLQFLIQYYNGEERAKGNILERFSAQQFPDLHSELNLSSLELGDSALYFCASSPSGGGAYEQYFGPGTRLTVT.

The gene calls are TRBV11-2 and TRBJ2-7, with 7 bases fitting TRBD2. The V gene's germline CDR1 is SGHAT and CDR2 FQNNGV. The J segment lost 1 base and the V segment lost 3 bases, leaving 6 bases of the junction unmatched. The CDR3 extends over 15 amino acids. The CDR3 region is CASSLEAGSSYEQYF. The CDR3 bases are TGTGCCAGCAGCTTGGAAGCGGGAAGTTCCTACGAGCAGTACTTC.

The table lists this clone with a count of one. This chain links TRBV5-4 with TRBJ2-1; TRBD2 aligns across 13 bases. The CDR3 is 16 residues long. Trimming removed 4 bases from V and 2 bases from J; junction bases left unmatched: 3. In germline, CDR1 is SGHNT, CDR2 YYREEE (reference sequence). This CDR3 reads CASSRGTSGTYNEQFF. The CDR3 bases are TGTGCCAGCAGCCGTGGGACTAGCGGGACCTACAATGAGCAGTTCTTC. The complete variable domain, with remaining parts taken from reference TRBV5-4 and TRBJ2-1, reads ETGVTQSPTHLIKTRGQQVTLRCSSQSGHNTVSWYQQALGQGPQFIFQYYREEENGRGNFPPRFSGLQFPNYSSELNVNALELDDSALYLCASSRGTSGTYNEQFFGPGTRLTVL.

This clone has a handful of counts. The V and J genes are TRBV7-2 and TRBJ2-3; the match to TRBD1 covers 9 bases. CDR3 length: 15 residues. V trimming: 3 bases; J trimming: 2 bases; junction bases outside the gene matches: 3. Germline CDR1 SGHTA, CDR2 FQGNSA. CDR3 region: CASSFDRGITDTQYF. CDR3 DNA: TGTGCCAGCAGCTTTGACAGGGGGATCACAGATACGCAGTATTTT.

The rearrangement uses TRBV28 and TRBJ2-2, with 12 bases identical to TRBD2. CDR1 is MDHEN, CDR2 SYDVKM, per germline. The V segment lost 2 bases and the J segment 7 bases; nucleotides outside the gene matches: 2. This CDR3 is 15 amino acids long. This chain's CDR3 is CASSLGLAGIGELFF. Here the CDR3 DNA reads TGTGCCAGCAGTTTAGGACTAGCGGGGATCGGGGAGCTGTTTTTT.

The J gene is TRBJ2-7, the V gene TRBV11-2; the match to TRBD2 covers 8 bases. Germline V gives CDR1 SGHAT, CDR2 FQNNGV. There are 14 residues in the CDR3. The trim removed 3 bases at V and 5 bases at J, leaving 6 bases unmatched. CDR3 bases: TGTGCCAGCAGCTTCCCGGGGGGGGCCAACGAGCAGTACTTC. The encoded protein is CASSFPGGANEQYF.

V usage is TRBV7-2 and J usage is TRBJ1-5; D not certain. CDR1 is SGHTA and CDR2 is FQGNSA in the germline V gene. This CDR3 contains 16 residues. V gave up 4 bases and J gave up 1 base, with 14 bases separating them. The CDR3 spells CASSSHRLRSNQPQHF. The CDR3 DNA reads TGTGCCAGCAGCTCACATCGATTAAGAAGCAATCAGCCCCAGCATTTT.

The V call is TRBV6-5, the J call TRBJ1-6; D is unclear. The CDR3 spans 14 residues. Germline CDR1 MNHEY, CDR2 SVGAGI. V dropped 3 bases and J dropped 10 bases, with 13 bases sitting between them. The CDR3 nucleotides read TGTGCCAGCAGTTATCTCGGGGAGCGGTCACCCCTCCACTTT. It encodes CASSYLGERSPLHF.

The chain joins TRBV12-3 or TRBV12-4 to TRBJ1-6; unclear D gene. Trimming shortened V by 6 bases and J by 4 bases, and 4 bases separated the two germline ends. This CDR3 is built from 12 residues. CDR3 nucleotides: TGTGCCAGCAGCTCTTATAATTCACCCCTCCACTTT. As protein: CASSSYNSPLHF.

This chain's CDR3 is CAWTGVANEKLFF. In DNA form, the CDR3 reads TGTGCCTGGACAGGGGTAGCTAATGAAAAACTGTTTTTT. The chain carries TRBV30 and TRBJ1-4; possibly TRBD1 for D (6 bases). Deletions cut 4 bases from V and 3 bases from J, with 9 bases between. CDR1 is GTSNPN and CDR2 is SVGIG in the germline V gene (reference sequence). This CDR3 has 13 residues. Full variable domain (rest looked up from reference TRBV30 and TRBJ1-4): SQTIHQWPATLVQPVGSPLSLECTVEGTSNPNLYWYRQAAGRGLQLLFYSVGIGQISSEVPQNLSASRPQDRQFILSSKKLLLSDSGFYLCAWTGVANEKLFFGSGTQLSVL.

The chain recombines TRBV7-2 with TRBJ1-4; TRBD1 might be the D (5 bases). Trimming shortened V by 1 base and J by 3 bases, and 6 bases separated the two germline ends. The germline CDR1 and CDR2 sequences are SGHTA and FQGNSA. The CDR3 has 14 amino acids. The CDR3 loop reads CASSLGRANEKLFF. The CDR3 DNA reads as TGTGCCAGCAGCTTAGGCAGGGCTAATGAAAAACTGTTTTTT. Looking up the rest from reference TRBV7-2 and TRBJ1-4 gives the full variable domain: GAGVSQSPSNKVTEKGKDVELRCDPISGHTALYWYRQSLGQGLEFLIYFQGNSAPDKSGLPSDRFSAERTGGSVSTLTIQRTQQEDSAVYLCASSLGRANEKLFFGSGTQLSVL.

The chain joins TRBV4-2 to TRBJ1-6, with TRBD1 as a possible D gene (6 bases). V gave up 4 bases and J gave up 10 bases, with 23 bases separating them. The CDR3 loop spans 17 amino acids. Germline V CDR1 and CDR2: LGHNA, YNFKEQ. The CDR3 region has the DNA TGTGCCAGCAGCCTCGGGGTCCCCAGGGGAGTAGGCTCACCCCTCCACTTT. Residues: CASSLGVPRGVGSPLHF.

The chain couples TRBV19 to TRBJ1-3; the match to TRBD1 covers 7 bases. The CDR3 totals 16 residues. CDR1 LNHDA and CDR2 SQIVND come from the germline V gene (reference sequence). J was trimmed by 4 bases and V by 1 base; bases with no gene match: 7. The CDR3 sequence is CASSIAGDRAGNTIYF. For the CDR3, the DNA is TGTGCCAGTAGTATAGCAGGCGACAGGGCGGGAAACACCATATATTTT.

This clone showed up just once. The chain is built from TRBV5-8 and TRBJ2-1; a possible D gene is TRBD1 (5 bases). The CDR3 is 15 amino acids. Looked up from germline, CDR1 is SGHTS and CDR2 is YDEGEE. V was pared by 3 bases and J by 0 bases, with 10 bases between. The CDR3 loop is CASSSGSSSYNEQFF. DNA of the CDR3: TGTGCCAGCAGCTCAGGGTCGAGCTCCTACAATGAGCAGTTCTTC.

V gene TRBV28 combines with J gene TRBJ2-3; 9 bases align to TRBD1. CDR3 length: 15 residues. Germline-derived CDR1 and CDR2 are MDHEN and SYDVKM. The junction had 9 bases not matched to a gene; V was cut back by 8 bases and J by 3 bases. CDR3 residues: CASGLTGTGTDTQYF. The CDR3 DNA reads TGTGCCAGCGGGTTGACTGGGACAGGGACAGATACGCAGTATTTT. The variable domain in full, with the rest retrieved from reference TRBV28 and TRBJ2-3, is DVKVTQSSRYLVKRTGEKVFLECVQDMDHENMFWYRQDPGLGLRLIYFSYDVKMKEKGDIPEGYSVSREKKERFSLILESASTNQTSMYLCASGLTGTGTDTQYFGPGTRLTVL.

This chain connects TRBV29-1 to TRBJ2-3; TRBD2 agrees at 7 bases. Trimming removed 6 bases from V and 2 bases from J; junction bases left unmatched: 11. Germline V lookup: CDR1 SQVTM, CDR2 ANQGSEA. This CDR3 comprises 15 residues. This CDR3 reads CSVPMGGDLTDTQYF. The DNA of the CDR3 is TGCAGCGTCCCAATGGGGGGGGACCTCACAGATACGCAGTATTTT.

V gene TRBV6-5 combines with J gene TRBJ1-4; 8 bases line up with TRBD1. The trim removed 8 bases at V and 7 bases at J, leaving 9 bases unmatched. Germline V lookup: CDR1 MNHEY, CDR2 SVGAGI. CDR3 length equals 14 residues. The CDR3: CASGFGQGGEKLFF. DNA of the CDR3: TGTGCCAGCGGCTTCGGACAGGGAGGTGAAAAACTGTTTTTT.

The rearrangement uses TRBV10-3 and TRBJ1-2; TRBD1 is a possible D gene (5 bases). Between the trimmed V and J ends, which lost 2 bases and 6 bases, there was a span of 10 bases. CDR1 is ENHRY, CDR2 SYGVKD, per germline. CDR3 length: 13 residues. The CDR3 coding sequence is TGTGCCATCAGTGAGGGGCAGGGCAATGGCTACACCTTC. Its protein is CAISEGQGNGYTF.

On this clone: The conserved closing phenylalanine or tryptophan is absent in this CDR3, likely reflecting a read error. It is unclear where the CDR3 begins or ends on the DNA, so no DNA is shown, and the CDR3 is as TCRdb lists it. The V call is TRBV12-1, the J call TRBJ2-7; no DNA check was done on the table's D call, TRBD2. TRBV12-1 is annotated as a pseudogene. A total of 9 residues make up the CDR3, ends included. This CDR3 reads CASSFLAGL.

The chain combines TRBV19 with TRBJ1-5; D gene uncertain. The ends were cut back, 10 bases at V and 3 bases at J, with 19 bases in the middle. The CDR3 sequence is 15 residues long. From germline, CDR1 is LNHDA and CDR2 SQIVND (reference sequence). The CDR3 protein is CATDRGQVANQPQHF. The DNA for the CDR3 is TGTGCCACAGACCGGGGTCAGGTCGCCAATCAGCCCCAGCATTTT.

The chain employs TRBV5-1 and TRBJ2-1; 7 positions agree with TRBD1. The CDR3 is 13 amino acids. Trimming removed 3 bases from V and 8 bases from J; junction bases left unmatched: 5. In germline, CDR1 is SGHRS, CDR2 YFSETQ. In DNA, the CDR3 is TGCGCCAGCAGCTCTACAGGGGTCTATGAGCAGTTCTTC. Translation: CASSSTGVYEQFF.

In its sample, this clone is medium-sized. J is TRBJ2-2 and V is TRBV6-4; a possible D gene is TRBD1 (5 bases). Trimming removed 0 bases from V and 6 bases from J, with 8 bases in between. From germline, CDR1 is MRHNA and CDR2 SNTAGT. This CDR3 contains 14 residues. CDR3 nucleotide sequence: TGTGCCAGCAGTGACTCGATAGGGGCCGGGGAGCTGTTTTTT. Translating it yields CASSDSIGAGELFF.